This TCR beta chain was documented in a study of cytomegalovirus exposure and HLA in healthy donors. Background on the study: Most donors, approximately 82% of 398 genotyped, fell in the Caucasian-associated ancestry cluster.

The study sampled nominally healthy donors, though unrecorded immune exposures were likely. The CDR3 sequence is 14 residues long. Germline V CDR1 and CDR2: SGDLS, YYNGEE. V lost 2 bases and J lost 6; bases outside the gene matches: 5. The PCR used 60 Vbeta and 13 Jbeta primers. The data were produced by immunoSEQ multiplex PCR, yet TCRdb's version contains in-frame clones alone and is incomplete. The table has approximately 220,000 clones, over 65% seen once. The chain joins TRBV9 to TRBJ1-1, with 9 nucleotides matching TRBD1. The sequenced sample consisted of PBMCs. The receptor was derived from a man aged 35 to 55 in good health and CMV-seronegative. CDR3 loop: CASSVTGGIAEAFF. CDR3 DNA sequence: TGTGCCAGCAGCGTGACAGGGGGAATTGCTGAAGCTTTCTTT.